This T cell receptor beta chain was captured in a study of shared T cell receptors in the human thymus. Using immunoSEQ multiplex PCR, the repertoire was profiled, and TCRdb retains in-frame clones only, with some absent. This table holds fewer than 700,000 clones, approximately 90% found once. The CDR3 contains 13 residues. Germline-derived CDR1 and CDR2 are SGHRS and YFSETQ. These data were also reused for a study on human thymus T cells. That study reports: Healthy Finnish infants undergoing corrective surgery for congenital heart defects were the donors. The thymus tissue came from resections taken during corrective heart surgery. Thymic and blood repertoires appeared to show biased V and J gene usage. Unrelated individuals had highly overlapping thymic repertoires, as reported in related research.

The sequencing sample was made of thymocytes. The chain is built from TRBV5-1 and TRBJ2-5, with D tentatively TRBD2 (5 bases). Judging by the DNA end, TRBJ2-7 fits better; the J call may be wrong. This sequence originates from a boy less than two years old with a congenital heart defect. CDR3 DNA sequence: TGCGCCAGCAGCAGGATCAGCGGCTACGAGCAGTACTTC. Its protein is CASSRISGYEQYF.